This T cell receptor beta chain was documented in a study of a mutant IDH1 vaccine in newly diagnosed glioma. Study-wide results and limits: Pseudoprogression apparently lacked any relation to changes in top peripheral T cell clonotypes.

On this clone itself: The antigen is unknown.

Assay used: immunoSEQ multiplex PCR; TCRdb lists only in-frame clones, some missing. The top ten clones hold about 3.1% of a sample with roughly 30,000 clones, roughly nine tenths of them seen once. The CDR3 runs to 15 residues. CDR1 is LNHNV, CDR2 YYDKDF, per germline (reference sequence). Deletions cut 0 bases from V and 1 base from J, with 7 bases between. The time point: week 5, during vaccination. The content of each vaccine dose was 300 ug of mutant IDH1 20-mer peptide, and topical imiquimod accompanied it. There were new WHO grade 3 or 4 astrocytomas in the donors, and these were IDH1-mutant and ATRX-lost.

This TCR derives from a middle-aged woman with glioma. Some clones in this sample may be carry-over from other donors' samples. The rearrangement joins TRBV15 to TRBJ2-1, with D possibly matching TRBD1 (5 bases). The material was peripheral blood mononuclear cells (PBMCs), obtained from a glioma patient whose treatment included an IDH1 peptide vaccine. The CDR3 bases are TGTGCCACCAGCAGAGATCAGGGTTCCTACAATGAGCAGTTCTTC. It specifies CATSRDQGSYNEQFF.